These 15 T cell receptor beta chains were all obtained from the same sample, sequenced in a study of monozygotic twins with inflammatory bowel disease. Each CDR3 protein gets one entry in TCRdb, which reprocessed the 5' RACE reads and gives no DNA. The sample's table shows approximately 150,000 distinct CDR3 sequences. Sequenced sample: blood. These receptors all stem from a human donor with ulcerative colitis or Crohn's disease, or a healthy co-twin of an affected twin (not recorded which).

The rearrangement links TRBV6-5 to TRBJ2-7. CDR3 length: 13 amino acids. Germline V lookup: CDR1 MNHEY, CDR2 SVGAGI. The CDR3 loop reads CADGSSDSYEQYF.

The chain employs TRBV7-2 and TRBJ1-2; TCRdb's assignment of TRBD1 cannot be checked, as there is no DNA. This CDR3 has 15 residues. CDR1 is SGHTA and CDR2 is FQGNSA in the germline V gene. The CDR3 loop is CASSLAQGVWNGYTF.

The V gene is TRBV5-1, the J gene TRBJ1-6; with no DNA, the TCRdb D assignment of TRBD1 cannot be verified. The CDR3 runs to 14 residues. CDR1 is SGHRS and CDR2 is YFSETQ in the germline V gene. CDR3 amino acids: CASSPGGGDSPLHF.

The genes are TRBV4-3 and TRBJ1-3; TCRdb returns TRBD1, unconfirmable since there is no DNA. The CDR3 runs 14 residues. In germline, CDR1 is LGHNA, CDR2 YSLEER. The CDR3 reads CASSQGTGGNTIYF.

V and J are TRBV12-3 or TRBV12-4 and TRBJ2-5; TCRdb calls TRBD1, which cannot be checked without DNA. The CDR3 spans 17 residues. The CDR3 is CASGANRGTGMGETQYF.

This rearrangement joins TRBV7-7 to TRBJ2-2. In germline, CDR1 is SSHAT, CDR2 FNYEAQ (reference sequence). This CDR3 has 12 amino acids. CDR3 sequence reads: CASRERTGELFF.

J is TRBJ2-2 and V is TRBV7-2; with no DNA, the TCRdb D assignment of TRBD1 cannot be verified. The CDR3 extends over 15 amino acids. Germline V gives CDR1 SGHTA, CDR2 FQGNSA. CDR3 region: CASSWTGRRVGELFF.

This chain uses TRBV7-2 with TRBJ2-7. CDR1 and CDR2 from the germline V gene are SGHTA and FQGNSA. The CDR3 consists of 15 residues. CDR3 loop: CASSLGPSIIYEQYF.

This chain connects TRBV9 to TRBJ2-1; TCRdb's D call of TRBD1 is untestable without DNA. Per the germline V gene, CDR1 is SGDLS and CDR2 is YYNGEE. This CDR3 comprises 16 residues. CDR3 region: CASSVFGAAGGNEQFF.

V usage is TRBV20-1 and J usage is TRBJ1-5. Germline V gene sequence: CDR1 DFQATT, CDR2 SNEGSKA (reference sequence). The CDR3 is 16 residues long. CDR3 sequence reads: CSARRQGKNSNQPQHF.

The chain has TRBV4-3 and TRBJ2-7. The CDR3 runs to 15 residues. Looked up from germline, CDR1 is LGHNA and CDR2 is YSLEER. The CDR3 reads CASSQDRGRSYEQYF.

The V call is TRBV20-1, the J call TRBJ1-6; TCRdb gives TRBD1 as the D gene, but with no DNA this cannot be confirmed. Germline CDR1 reads DFQATT; CDR2 reads SNEGSKA (reference sequence). This CDR3 spans 16 amino acids. CDR3 in amino acids: CSATPKNRDGHSPLHF.

The rearrangement uses TRBV12-3 or TRBV12-4 and TRBJ1-1. The CDR3 consists of 11 residues. The chain's CDR3 is CASAATFEAFF.

The V gene is TRBV12-3 or TRBV12-4, the J gene TRBJ1-5; absent DNA, TCRdb's TRBD1 call cannot be checked. The CDR3 runs to 14 residues. This CDR3 is CASSFGTLYQPQHF.

V is TRBV5-6 and J is TRBJ1-1. The length of the CDR3 is 14 residues. Germline assignment: CDR1 SGHDT and CDR2 YYEEEE. The CDR3 here is CASSWDRGNTEAFF. Full variable domain (missing parts from reference TRBV5-6 and TRBJ1-1): DAGVTQSPTHLIKTRGQQVTLRCSPKSGHDTVSWYQQALGQGPQFIFQYYEEEERQRGNFPDRFSGHQFPNYSSELNVNALLLGDSALYLCASSWDRGNTEAFFGQGTRLTVV.